This TCR beta chain was identified in a study of cytomegalovirus exposure and HLA in healthy donors. V was trimmed by 3 bases and J by 2 bases, leaving 8 bases between them. This CDR3 contains 13 residues. Germline V gives CDR1 GTSNPN, CDR2 SVGIG (reference sequence). The PCR contained 60 Vbeta and 13 Jbeta primers. TCRdb's table, derived via immunoSEQ multiplex PCR, lists solely in-frame clones and lacks some. The repertoire has over 85,000 clones, 83% of them found once; the top ten carry 2.6%. Sequencing input: PBMCs. This chain links TRBV30 with TRBJ1-5; D gene uncertain. This TCR came from a man in his forties in good health and CMV-seronegative. The CDR3 DNA reads TGTGCCTGGAGGGAGAGCGGCAATCAGCCCCAGCATTTT. Translating it yields CAWRESGNQPQHF.